Listed here are 16 T cell receptor beta chains from one sample, sequenced in a study of control samples from healthy donors and cancer patients. Sequencing was performed with immunoSEQ multiplex PCR; in TCRdb, only in-frame clones are kept and a portion is missing. Of about 79,000 clones listed, 90% to 95% were seen once; the top ten hold roughly 1.3%. Sequencing used PBMCs. All receptors come from a woman aged 35 to 49 with lung cancer.

The genes are TRBV6-6 and TRBJ1-1; D is ambiguous. The CDR3 loop spans 14 amino acids. Trimming cost V 6 bases and J 0 bases, with 11 bases left between them. The germline CDR1 and CDR2 sequences are MNHNY and SVGAGI (reference sequence). DNA of the CDR3: TGTGCCAGCAGGCTCACGGTTATGAACACTGAAGCTTTCTTT. It translates to CASRLTVMNTEAFF.

The gene calls are TRBV28 and TRBJ1-2; D call uncertain. The CDR3 is 14 amino acids. V was trimmed by 3 bases and J by 5 bases, leaving 13 bases between them. Germline-derived CDR1 and CDR2 are MDHEN and SYDVKM. For the CDR3, the DNA is TGTGCCAGCAGTTTTGAGGGTCAGGCTTATGGCTACACCTTC. It is translated as CASSFEGQAYGYTF.

V gene TRBV30 combines with J gene TRBJ1-2, with D tentatively TRBD1 (6 bases). The CDR3 extends over 12 amino acids. Germline CDR1 and CDR2: GTSNPN and SVGIG (reference sequence). V shed 3 bases and J shed 6 bases, with 11 bases lying between them. The CDR3 loop is CAWRNRVDGYTF. The CDR3 DNA reads TGTGCCTGGAGGAACAGGGTGGATGGCTACACCTTC. Variable domain in full (rest from reference TRBV30 and TRBJ1-2): SQTIHQWPATLVQPVGSPLSLECTVEGTSNPNLYWYRQAAGRGLQLLFYSVGIGQISSEVPQNLSASRPQDRQFILSSKKLLLSDSGFYLCAWRNRVDGYTFGSGTRLTVV.

V and J are TRBV5-4 and TRBJ1-4; TRBD1 matches 8 bases. Germline V CDR1 and CDR2: SGHNT, YYREEE (reference sequence). V was clipped by 4 bases and J by 3 bases; unmatched bases: 5. This CDR3 is 15 amino acids long. The CDR3 reads CASSPTGQANEKLFF. The CDR3 DNA reads as TGTGCCAGCAGCCCTACGGGACAGGCTAATGAAAAACTGTTTTTT. Supplemented by reference TRBV5-4 and TRBJ1-4, the full variable domain reads ETGVTQSPTHLIKTRGQQVTLRCSSQSGHNTVSWYQQALGQGPQFIFQYYREEENGRGNFPPRFSGLQFPNYSSELNVNALELDDSALYLCASSPTGQANEKLFFGSGTQLSVL.

The genes are TRBV9 and TRBJ2-1, with unresolved D. The germline V and J ends were trimmed by 5 bases and 0 bases, with 12 bases remaining between them. The CDR3 is 15 amino acids. Germline assignment: CDR1 SGDLS and CDR2 YYNGEE. The CDR3 DNA sequence: TGTGCCAGCAGTCAGGCCCCAAGCTCCTACAATGAGCAGTTCTTC. This encodes CASSQAPSSYNEQFF.

DNA for the CDR3: TGTGCCAGCAGCTTGGGGCGGACTTCGTACGAGCAGTACTTC. Protein: CASSLGRTSYEQYF. V is TRBV13 and J is TRBJ2-7, with D possibly being TRBD1 or TRBD2 (5 bases each). In germline, CDR1 is PRHDT, CDR2 FYEKMQ (reference sequence). The CDR3 totals 14 residues. V lost 3 bases to trimming and J lost 4 bases, with 13 bases between them.

V usage is TRBV5-1 and J usage is TRBJ1-1; no reliable D call. Trimming shortened V by 2 bases and J by 3 bases, and 11 bases separated the two germline ends. Germline V gives CDR1 SGHRS, CDR2 YFSETQ. This CDR3 region has 14 residues. The CDR3 DNA reads TGCGCCAGCAGCTTATCGGTCGCGGACACTGAAGCTTTCTTT. As protein: CASSLSVADTEAFF.

J is TRBJ2-7 and V is TRBV6-5, with D possibly being TRBD1 or TRBD2 (6 bases each). Trimming pared 8 bases from V and 0 bases from J, leaving 17 bases between. Germline V gene sequence: CDR1 MNHEY, CDR2 SVGAGI. The CDR3 is made up of 15 amino acids. CDR3 nucleotide sequence: TGTGCCAGCCAGGAGGGGGGCTCTAGCTCCTACGAGCAGTACTTC. It codes for CASQEGGSSSYEQYF.

This clone was counted between two and nine times. Other nucleotide sequences in the sample specify the same CDR3. The gene calls are TRBV3-1 (or the pseudogene TRBV3-2) and TRBJ1-1; D is possibly TRBD1 (5 bases). The CDR3 sequence is 14 residues long. The germline V gene has CDR1 LGHDT and CDR2 YNNKEL (reference sequence). Deletions cut 4 bases from V and 1 base from J, with 10 bases between. CDR3 sequence (DNA): TGTGCCAGCAGCCGACGAACAGGGAACACTGAAGCTTTCTTT. This translates into CASSRRTGNTEAFF.

The rearrangement links TRBV20-1 to TRBJ1-3, with a possible D match to TRBD1 (5 bases). V dropped 3 bases and J dropped 1 base, with 7 bases sitting between them. The germline gives CDR1 DFQATT, CDR2 SNEGSKA (reference sequence). This CDR3 contains 13 residues. CDR3 sequence (DNA): TGCAGTGCTAGTGGGGGGTCTGGAAACACCATATATTTT. It specifies CSASGGSGNTIYF.

The J gene is TRBJ1-5, the V gene TRBV2; 12 nucleotides match TRBD1. Trimming at V came to 5 bases and at J to 0 bases, leaving 8 bases not matched to a gene. This CDR3 is 18 amino acids long. CDR1 and CDR2 (germline): SNHLY, FYNNEI. The CDR3 protein is CASSSRDRGLYSNQPQHF. CDR3 sequence (DNA): TGTGCCAGCAGTTCTCGGGACAGGGGGCTATATAGCAATCAGCCCCAGCATTTT.

This chain connects TRBV6-1 to TRBJ1-2, with a possible D match to TRBD1 (5 bases). CDR3 length: 16 residues. Germline V gives CDR1 MNHNS, CDR2 SASEGT. V was shortened by 1 base and J by 5 bases, with 17 bases between the two germline ends. The CDR3 DNA is TGTGCCAGCAGTGAAGACCTTACCGGGACGCCTTATGGCTACACCTTC. Translated: CASSEDLTGTPYGYTF.

This chain links TRBV5-8 with TRBJ1-3; D unresolved. The CDR3 contains 15 residues. The V end lost 7 bases, the J end lost 5 bases, and 19 bases lay between the germline ends. From germline, CDR1 is SGHTS and CDR2 YDEGEE. The CDR3 DNA reads as TGTGCCAGCCGGACGTATTTAACCTTCCGAAACACCATATATTTT. This codes for CASRTYLTFRNTIYF.

The rearrangement joins TRBV6-1 to TRBJ2-2; D is perhaps TRBD1 (6 bases). The CDR3 consists of 15 residues. Germline values: CDR1 MNHNS, CDR2 SASEGT. Trimming stripped 2 bases from V and 5 bases from J, with 12 bases between. The CDR3 sequence is CASSEFYRATGELFF. CDR3 DNA: TGTGCCAGCAGTGAATTTTACAGGGCTACCGGGGAGCTGTTTTTT.

The rearrangement joins TRBV19 to TRBJ2-1; 7 nucleotides match TRBD1. V shed 5 bases and J 3 bases; nucleotides not matched to a gene: 1. Germline CDR1 LNHDA, CDR2 SQIVND (reference sequence). This CDR3 spans 13 amino acids. CDR3 DNA sequence: TGTGCCAGTAGTTGGGACAGCTACAATGAGCAGTTCTTC. Translated: CASSWDSYNEQFF.

This rearrangement joins TRBV3-1 (or the pseudogene TRBV3-2) to TRBJ2-7; D possibly corresponds to TRBD1 (6 bases). The CDR3 consists of 13 residues. V lost 5 bases and J 6 bases, leaving 14 bases between the germline ends. The germline CDR1 and CDR2 sequences are LGHDT and YNNKEL (reference sequence). The DNA for the CDR3 is TGTGCCAGCAGCTACACAGGGCCGGGCGAGCAGTACTTC. Translated: CASSYTGPGEQYF.